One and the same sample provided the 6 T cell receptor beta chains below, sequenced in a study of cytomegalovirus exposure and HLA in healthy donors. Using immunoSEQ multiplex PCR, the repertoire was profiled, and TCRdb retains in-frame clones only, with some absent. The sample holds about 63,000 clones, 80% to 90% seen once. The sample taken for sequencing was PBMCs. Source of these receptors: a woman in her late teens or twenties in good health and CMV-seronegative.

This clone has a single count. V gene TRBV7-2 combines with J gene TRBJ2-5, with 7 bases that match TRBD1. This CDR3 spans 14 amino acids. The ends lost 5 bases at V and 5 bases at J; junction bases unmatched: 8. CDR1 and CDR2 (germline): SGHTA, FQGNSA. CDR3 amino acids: CASSTPGQVETQYF. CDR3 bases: TGTGCCAGCAGCACCCCTGGACAGGTGGAGACCCAGTACTTC.

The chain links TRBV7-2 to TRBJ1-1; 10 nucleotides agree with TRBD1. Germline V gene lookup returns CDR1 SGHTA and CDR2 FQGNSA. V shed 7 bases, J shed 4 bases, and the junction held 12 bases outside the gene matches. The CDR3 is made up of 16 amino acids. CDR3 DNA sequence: TGTGCCAGCACCCTCAGGGACAGGGGCTTAGGCACTGAAGCTTTCTTT. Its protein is CASTLRDRGLGTEAFF.

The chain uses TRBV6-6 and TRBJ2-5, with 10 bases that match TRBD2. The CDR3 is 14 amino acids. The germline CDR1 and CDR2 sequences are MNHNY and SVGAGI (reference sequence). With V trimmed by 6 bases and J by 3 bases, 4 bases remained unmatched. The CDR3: CASSTGTSEETQYF. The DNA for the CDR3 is TGTGCCAGCAGCACAGGGACTAGCGAAGAGACCCAGTACTTC.

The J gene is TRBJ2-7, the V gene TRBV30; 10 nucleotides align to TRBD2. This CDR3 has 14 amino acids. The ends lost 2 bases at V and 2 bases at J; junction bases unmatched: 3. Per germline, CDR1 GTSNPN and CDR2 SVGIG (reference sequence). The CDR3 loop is CAWSSSGSPYEQYF. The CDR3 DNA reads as TGTGCCTGGAGTTCTAGCGGGAGTCCCTACGAGCAGTACTTC.

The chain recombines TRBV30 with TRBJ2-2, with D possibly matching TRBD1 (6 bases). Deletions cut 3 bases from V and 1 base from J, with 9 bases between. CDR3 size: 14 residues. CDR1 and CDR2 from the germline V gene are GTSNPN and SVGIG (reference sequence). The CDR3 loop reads CAWRLGQNTGELFF. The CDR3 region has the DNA TGTGCCTGGAGGTTGGGACAGAACACCGGGGAGCTGTTTTTT.

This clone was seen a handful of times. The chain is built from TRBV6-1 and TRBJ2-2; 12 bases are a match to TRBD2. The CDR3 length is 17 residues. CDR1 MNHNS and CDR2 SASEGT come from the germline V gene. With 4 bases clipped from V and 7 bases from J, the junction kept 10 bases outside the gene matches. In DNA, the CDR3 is TGTGCCAGCAGTGGAAGTCTAGCGGGGGGGCCGTACGGGGAGCTGTTTTTT. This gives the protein CASSGSLAGGPYGELFF.